One sample yielded the 30 T cell receptor beta chains listed below, sequenced in a study of CD8+ T cells in alopecia areata. The authors extracted RNA and reverse transcribed it into cDNA as the sequencing template. Sequencing used immunoSEQ multiplex PCR; TCRdb keeps in-frame clones, though not all of them. The repertoire holds about 150,000 clones, 47% seen once, with about 6.8% in the top ten. Sequencing was carried out using CD4+ T cells sorted from blood. The source of these receptors is a human donor with alopecia areata.

The V gene is TRBV7-2, the J gene TRBJ2-5; 8 bases are shared with TRBD1. The CDR3 extends over 16 amino acids. CDR1 is SGHTA and CDR2 is FQGNSA in the germline V gene. V was clipped by 4 bases and J by 1 base; unmatched bases: 8. The CDR3 is CASSSLVTGGQETQYF. The CDR3 DNA reads TGTGCCAGCAGCTCCTTAGTAACAGGGGGCCAAGAGACCCAGTACTTC.

The chain couples TRBV7-9 to TRBJ2-1; 8 nucleotides match TRBD2. Germline values: CDR1 SEHNR, CDR2 FQNEAQ (reference sequence). The CDR3 loop spans 15 amino acids. Losses at the gene ends were 1 base for V and 6 bases for J; bases not matched to a gene: 5. CDR3 nucleotides: TGTGCCAGCAGCTTAGTATCGGGAGGGGTCAATGAGCAGTTCTTC. It is translated as CASSLVSGGVNEQFF.

The V gene is TRBV4-2, the J gene TRBJ2-7; 8 bases align to TRBD2. The CDR3 contains 16 residues. After removal of 4 bases from V and 3 bases from J, the junction contained 11 bases not matched to a gene. CDR1 LGHNA and CDR2 YNFKEQ come from the germline V gene. As DNA, the CDR3 is TGTGCCAGCAGCCCTGACCTGGTAGCGGGACACTACGAGCAGTACTTC. It is translated as CASSPDLVAGHYEQYF.

This chain connects TRBV2 to TRBJ2-1; TRBD2 aligns across 12 bases. The CDR3 consists of 15 residues. Germline V gives CDR1 SNHLY, CDR2 FYNNEI. Trimming at V came to 5 bases and at J to 7 bases, leaving 6 bases not matched to a gene. CDR3 sequence reads: CASSTSGRMWNEQFF. CDR3 in DNA: TGTGCCAGCAGTACTAGCGGGAGGATGTGGAATGAGCAGTTCTTC.

The rearrangement uses TRBV11-3 and TRBJ1-2; D is ambiguous. Germline V gives CDR1 SGHNT, CDR2 YENEEA. The length of the CDR3 is 14 residues. V gave up 3 bases and J gave up 5 bases, with 13 bases separating them. CDR3 sequence: CASSFLPSGYGYTF. The CDR3 DNA reads TGTGCCAGCAGCTTTCTCCCCTCTGGGTATGGCTACACCTTC.

This clone was counted only a few times. The rearrangement joins TRBV16 to TRBJ2-1; D gene uncertain. Germline assignment: CDR1 KGHSY and CDR2 FQNENV. The CDR3 covers 12 residues. V lost 1 base to trimming and J lost 12 bases, with 10 bases between them. In DNA form, the CDR3 reads TGTGCCAGCAGCCAATTACCAGGCGGGCAGTTCTTC. Protein: CASSQLPGGQFF.

The chain couples TRBV30 to TRBJ2-5, with no clear D. The CDR3 totals 14 residues. Germline CDR1 and CDR2: GTSNPN and SVGIG (reference sequence). Trimming pared 2 bases from V and 4 bases from J, leaving 14 bases between. The CDR3 DNA is TGTGCCTGGAGTTCTGGACCGGATGGAGAGACCCAGTACTTC. Translation: CAWSSGPDGETQYF.

This clone has a handful of counts. The chain joins TRBV6-5 to TRBJ2-1; D not certain. CDR1 and CDR2 (germline): MNHEY, SVGAGI. This CDR3 region has 11 residues. Trimming stripped 5 bases from V and 3 bases from J, with 2 bases between. CDR3 DNA sequence: TGTGCCAGCAGTATCTACAATGAGCAGTTCTTC. This gives the protein CASSIYNEQFF.

V gene TRBV30 combines with J gene TRBJ2-2; D unclear. Per the germline V gene, CDR1 is GTSNPN and CDR2 is SVGIG (reference sequence). The CDR3 spans 11 residues. The V end was cut by 5 bases, the J end by 5 bases, with 6 bases between. The CDR3: CAWGITGELFF. CDR3 DNA sequence: TGTGCCTGGGGGATAACCGGGGAGCTGTTTTTT.

The rearrangement joins TRBV2 to TRBJ1-2; 7 positions match TRBD1. In germline, CDR1 is SNHLY, CDR2 FYNNEI. This CDR3 has 13 amino acids. The J segment lost 3 bases and the V segment lost 6 bases, leaving 4 bases of the junction unmatched. The CDR3 reads CASRVTGDYGYTF. The DNA of the CDR3 is TGTGCCAGCAGGGTTACAGGGGACTATGGCTACACCTTC.

The genes are TRBV28 and TRBJ1-2; TRBD1 is a possible D gene (5 bases). The germline V gene encodes CDR1 MDHEN and CDR2 SYDVKM. The CDR3 runs 15 residues. V lost 6 bases and J lost 5, with 19 bases in between. CDR3 amino acids: CASREGSGAWYGYTF. The CDR3 DNA is TGTGCCAGCAGGGAGGGCAGCGGGGCCTGGTATGGCTACACCTTC.

The V call is TRBV29-1, the J call TRBJ2-1; D is undetermined. Germline V gene sequence: CDR1 SQVTM, CDR2 ANQGSEA. V lost 5 bases and J 3 bases, leaving 8 bases between the germline ends. The CDR3 contains 12 residues. CDR3 in DNA: TGCAGCGTTCTGGCGGTCTACAATGAGCAGTTCTTC. Encoded protein: CSVLAVYNEQFF.

The chain employs TRBV5-1 and TRBJ2-7; D remains ambiguous. Trimming took off 1 base at V and 0 bases at J, with 8 bases between the two ends. This CDR3 region has 14 residues. Germline V gene data show CDR1 as SGHRS and CDR2 as YFSETQ. DNA for the CDR3: TGCGCCAGCAGCTTGTTCACGGCCTCCTACGAGCAGTACTTC. Encoded protein: CASSLFTASYEQYF.

Concerning this clone itself: Other DNA sequences in this sample translate to the same CDR3. The chain employs TRBV5-1 and TRBJ2-3, with D hard to call. Deletions cut 4 bases from V and 3 bases from J, with 6 bases between. Germline V gives CDR1 SGHRS, CDR2 YFSETQ. The length of the CDR3 is 12 residues. The CDR3 region is CASSTGTDTQYF. DNA of the CDR3: TGCGCCAGCAGCACCGGGACAGATACGCAGTATTTT.

This clone was seen more than once but under ten times. This rearrangement joins TRBV27 to TRBJ2-7; D gene ambiguous. The germline V gene has CDR1 MNHEY and CDR2 SMNVEV (reference sequence). Trimming shortened V by 5 bases and J by 6 bases, and 17 bases separated the two germline ends. This CDR3 comprises 14 residues. For the CDR3, the DNA is TGTGCCAGCAGTCCCCTCAGCCCTCCCGGCGAGCAGTACTTC. It translates to CASSPLSPPGEQYF.

On this clone: The same CDR3 can be traced to other DNA sequences in this sample. The chain uses TRBV30 and TRBJ1-1, with D perhaps matching TRBD1 (6 bases). Per the germline V gene, CDR1 is GTSNPN and CDR2 is SVGIG (reference sequence). The CDR3 is made up of 13 amino acids. Trimming removed 3 bases from V and 1 base from J, with 9 bases in between. Here the CDR3 DNA reads TGTGCCTGGAGCCTACAGGGGAACACTGAAGCTTTCTTT. Translating gives CAWSLQGNTEAFF. The variable domain in full, completed from reference TRBV30 and TRBJ1-1, reads SQTIHQWPATLVQPVGSPLSLECTVEGTSNPNLYWYRQAAGRGLQLLFYSVGIGQISSEVPQNLSASRPQDRQFILSSKKLLLSDSGFYLCAWSLQGNTEAFFGQGTRLTVV.

This chain connects TRBV30 to TRBJ1-2; D gene ambiguous. CDR1 is GTSNPN and CDR2 is SVGIG in the germline V gene (reference sequence). V lost 2 bases to trimming and J lost 8 bases, with 9 bases between them. The CDR3 is 11 amino acids. CDR3 residues: CAWSTGRGYTF. CDR3 DNA sequence: TGTGCCTGGAGTACCGGGAGGGGCTACACCTTC.

The gene calls are TRBV4-2 and TRBJ1-5; no clear D gene. Germline loops: CDR1 LGHNA, CDR2 YNFKEQ. Trimming stripped 3 bases from V and 1 base from J, with 10 bases between. CDR3 length equals 15 residues. CDR3 loop: CASSHDHGSNQPQHF. In DNA, the CDR3 is TGTGCCAGCAGCCACGACCACGGGAGCAATCAGCCCCAGCATTTT.

This chain joins TRBV28 and TRBJ2-2; perhaps TRBD2 as D (5 bases). CDR3 size: 15 residues. Looked up from germline, CDR1 is MDHEN and CDR2 is SYDVKM. V lost 3 bases, J lost 4 bases, and 12 bases lay in between. CDR3 sequence: CASSFEGSGTGELFF. The CDR3 nucleotides read TGTGCCAGCAGTTTTGAAGGGAGCGGCACCGGGGAGCTGTTTTTT.

The rearrangement uses TRBV18 and TRBJ2-1; perhaps TRBD2 as D (5 bases). Germline V lookup: CDR1 KGHSH, CDR2 LQKENI. The V end was cut by 3 bases, the J end by 8 bases, with 11 bases between. The CDR3 length is 13 residues. CDR3 nucleotides: TGTGCCAGCTCACCCCGAGAGGGCGATGAGCAGTTCTTC. Translated: CASSPREGDEQFF.

The V and J genes are TRBV29-1 and TRBJ2-7; D not certain. This CDR3 contains 12 residues. Germline lookup yields CDR1 SQVTM and CDR2 ANQGSEA. V lost 4 bases and J 6 bases, leaving 13 bases between the germline ends. The CDR3 loop is CSVVGSAVEQYF. The CDR3 DNA reads TGCAGCGTTGTGGGCTCAGCAGTCGAGCAGTACTTC.

This clone occurred a few times. The chain joins TRBV2 to TRBJ1-1; TRBD1 might be the D (5 bases). Trimming pared 4 bases from V and 1 base from J, leaving 13 bases between. The CDR3 is 15 residues long. In germline, CDR1 is SNHLY, CDR2 FYNNEI. This CDR3 reads CASSGGAGGNTEAFF. CDR3 nucleotide sequence: TGTGCCAGCAGTGGAGGAGCGGGGGGGAACACTGAAGCTTTCTTT.

CDR3 nucleotide sequence: TGTGCCAGCCGGGACAGCCAAGAGACCCAGTACTTC. It is translated as CASRDSQETQYF. The chain employs TRBV7-2 and TRBJ2-5, with 7 bases identical to TRBD1. The germline CDR1 and CDR2 sequences are SGHTA and FQGNSA. V was clipped by 8 bases and J by 1 base; unmatched bases: 1. The CDR3 has 12 amino acids.

This chain joins TRBV25-1 and TRBJ2-5; the match to TRBD1 covers 8 bases. Germline values: CDR1 MGHDK, CDR2 SYGVNS. After removal of 3 bases from V and 5 bases from J, the junction contained 5 bases not matched to a gene. The CDR3 contains 14 residues. The CDR3 region has the DNA TGTGCCAGCAGTGACTCTAGACAGGGGGAGACCCAGTACTTC. Protein sequence: CASSDSRQGETQYF. Full variable domain (missing parts from reference TRBV25-1 and TRBJ2-5): EADIYQTPRYLVIGTGKKITLECSQTMGHDKMYWYQQDPGMELHLIHYSYGVNSTEKGDLSSESTVSRIRTEHFPLTLESARPSHTSQYLCASSDSRQGETQYFGPGTRLLVL.

V usage is TRBV5-4 and J usage is TRBJ1-2; D is perhaps TRBD1 (6 bases). From germline, CDR1 is SGHNT and CDR2 YYREEE (reference sequence). Trimming cost V 3 bases and J 5 bases, with 20 bases left between them. This CDR3 is built from 16 residues. The DNA of the CDR3 is TGTGCCAGCAGCTCACTTCTCGACAGGCCTGGATATGGCTACACCTTC. Protein product: CASSSLLDRPGYGYTF.

CDR3 bases: TGCGCCAGCAGCTGGGGACAGGGTGTGTACGAGCAGTACTTC. Encoded protein: CASSWGQGVYEQYF. The V and J genes are TRBV5-1 and TRBJ2-7; TRBD1 agrees at 9 bases. After removal of 3 bases from V and 4 bases from J, the junction contained 5 bases not matched to a gene. CDR3 length equals 14 residues. Germline lookup yields CDR1 SGHRS and CDR2 YFSETQ.

In this sample, this clone turned up a few times. The chain recombines TRBV5-1 with TRBJ2-1, with 9 bases lining up with TRBD1. Germline trimming cut 4 bases from V and 1 base from J; bases unmatched to any gene: 9. This CDR3 has 17 residues. Germline CDR1 is SGHRS and CDR2 is YFSETQ. The CDR3 region has the DNA TGCGCCAGCAGCCCTCAGGTCGGACAGGGGTCCTACAATGAGCAGTTCTTC. Amino acids: CASSPQVGQGSYNEQFF.

The V gene is TRBV2, the J gene TRBJ2-7; D might be TRBD2 (8 bases). Germline CDR1 and CDR2: SNHLY and FYNNEI. The CDR3 spans 14 residues. Deletions cut 6 bases from V and 3 bases from J, with 15 bases between. CDR3 protein: CASRRQGLGYEQYF. CDR3 DNA sequence: TGTGCCAGCAGGAGACAGGGACTAGGCTACGAGCAGTACTTC.

Only a few counts were recorded for this clone. The chain uses TRBV29-1 and TRBJ2-1; 12 bases align to TRBD2. The CDR3 is 13 residues long. CDR1 and CDR2 from the germline V gene are SQVTM and ANQGSEA. J was trimmed by 14 bases and V by 3 bases; bases with no gene match: 8. CDR3 residues: CSVETRTSGAKFF. The CDR3 DNA sequence: TGCAGCGTTGAGACTCGGACTAGCGGGGCGAAGTTCTTC.

This chain connects TRBV29-1 to TRBJ1-3, with unresolved D. V lost 4 bases to trimming and J lost 0 bases, with 13 bases between them. Looked up from germline, CDR1 is SQVTM and CDR2 is ANQGSEA. This CDR3 is 15 amino acids long. CDR3 amino acids: CSVAYVANSGNTIYF. The CDR3 DNA reads TGCAGCGTTGCTTACGTAGCGAACTCTGGAAACACCATATATTTT.